This passage covers 18 T cell receptor beta chains from one sample sequenced in a study of blood T cell repertoires in COVID-19. Only in-frame clones appear in the TCRdb table, and some are missing; sequencing was by immunoSEQ multiplex PCR. The sample carries about 120,000 clones, around 89% recorded once. The sequencing input was peripheral blood. The receptors originated from a man aged 65 to 79 with active or convalescent COVID-19.

The V and J genes are TRBV4-2 and TRBJ2-2; D perhaps matches TRBD1 (7 bases). This CDR3 contains 17 residues. Germline assignment: CDR1 LGHNA and CDR2 YNFKEQ. The V end lost 1 base, the J end lost 2 bases, and 14 bases lay between the germline ends. The CDR3 loop is CASSQVGGGKNTGELFF. DNA for the CDR3: TGTGCCAGCAGCCAAGTAGGGGGCGGGAAAAACACCGGGGAGCTGTTTTTT.

This chain uses TRBV7-9 with TRBJ2-5; unclear D gene. CDR1 and CDR2 (germline): SEHNR, FQNEAQ (reference sequence). V lost 2 bases and J lost 3, with 13 bases in between. The CDR3 runs 15 residues. CDR3 nucleotide sequence: TGTGCCAGCAGCTTAAGAGGAGTAGTGGAAGAGACCCAGTACTTC. It translates to CASSLRGVVEETQYF.

This clone was recorded once. This sequence joins TRBV19 and TRBJ1-1, with D tentatively TRBD1 (5 bases). Trimming removed 5 bases from V and 0 bases from J, with 7 bases in between. The CDR3 is made up of 13 amino acids. Germline assignment: CDR1 LNHDA and CDR2 SQIVND (reference sequence). The CDR3 DNA is TGTGCCAGTAGTCTGACAGTGAACACTGAAGCTTTCTTT. Its translation: CASSLTVNTEAFF. Full variable domain (outside the CDR3, taken from reference TRBV19 and TRBJ1-1): DGGITQSPKYLFRKEGQNVTLSCEQNLNHDAMYWYRQDPGQGLRLIYYSQIVNDFQKGDIAEGYSVSREKKESFPLTVTSAQKNPTAFYLCASSLTVNTEAFFGQGTRLTVV.

In DNA form, the CDR3 reads TGTGCCAGCAGTAAAGGACTAGCGGGAGTTGAATCCTACGAGCAGTACTTC. It translates to CASSKGLAGVESYEQYF. V usage is TRBV6-1 and J usage is TRBJ2-7; 13 nucleotides agree with TRBD2. The CDR3 is made up of 17 amino acids. After removal of 5 bases from V and 1 base from J, the junction contained 8 bases not matched to a gene. Per the germline V gene, CDR1 is MNHNS and CDR2 is SASEGT.

The genes are TRBV18 and TRBJ2-7; 8 bases match TRBD1. There are 19 residues in the CDR3. Trimming at V came to 2 bases and at J to 5 bases, leaving 20 bases not matched to a gene. Germline V CDR1 and CDR2: KGHSH, LQKENI. The CDR3 nucleotides are TGTGCCAGCTCACCATACAGACAGGGGTCCGACTCCCCCCCCCACGAGCAGTACTTC. It translates to CASSPYRQGSDSPPHEQYF.

The chain combines TRBV14 with TRBJ2-1; 8 bases line up with TRBD2. Germline loops: CDR1 SGHDN, CDR2 FVKESK. The CDR3 length is 15 residues. V lost 3 bases to trimming and J lost 8 bases; unmatched junction nucleotides: 9. The CDR3, as DNA: TGTGCCAGCAGCCACTTAGGGCTAGCGGGCTATGAGCAGTTCTTC. Translating gives CASSHLGLAGYEQFF.

The chain employs TRBV3-1 (or the pseudogene TRBV3-2) and TRBJ2-3; the match to TRBD2 covers 11 bases. V was pared by 2 bases and J by 0 bases, with 13 bases of the junction left unmatched. This CDR3 spans 20 amino acids. The germline gives CDR1 LGHDT, CDR2 YNNKEL (reference sequence). The CDR3 sequence is CASSQPTGTSGTTSTDTQYF. The DNA for the CDR3 is TGTGCCAGCAGCCAACCTACCGGGACTAGCGGAACCACTAGCACAGATACGCAGTATTTT.

The rearrangement joins TRBV6-5 to TRBJ2-7; 7 bases align to TRBD2. V was pared by 5 bases and J by 5 bases, with 6 bases of the junction left unmatched. The CDR3 loop spans 13 amino acids. The germline gives CDR1 MNHEY, CDR2 SVGAGI. The CDR3, as DNA: TGTGCCAGCAGTCACCCGGGGACTAACGAGCAGTACTTC. This gives the protein CASSHPGTNEQYF.

The rearrangement links TRBV5-1 to TRBJ2-2; the match to TRBD2 covers 13 bases. Germline loops: CDR1 SGHRS, CDR2 YFSETQ. J was trimmed by 5 bases and V by 2 bases; bases with no gene match: 3. The CDR3 runs to 16 residues. The DNA for the CDR3 is TGCGCCAGCAGCTTACTAGCGGGAGGGACAACCGGGGAGCTGTTTTTT. Protein product: CASSLLAGGTTGELFF.

This clone showed up just a few times. The chain is built from TRBV5-4 and TRBJ1-2; D remains unclear. This CDR3 contains 13 residues. Germline values: CDR1 SGHNT, CDR2 YYREEE (reference sequence). V shed 7 bases and J shed 5 bases, with 15 bases lying between them. The CDR3 nucleotides are TGTGCCAGCCGTGACTGGGGAGGGTATGGCTACACCTTC. Translation gives CASRDWGGYGYTF.

The chain combines TRBV6-6 with TRBJ2-7; 8 nucleotides match TRBD1. CDR1 is MNHNY and CDR2 is SVGAGI in the germline V gene (reference sequence). This CDR3 contains 15 residues. The V segment lost 0 bases and the J segment 5 bases; nucleotides outside the gene matches: 6. This chain's CDR3 is CASSYSGDRRDEQYF. The CDR3 DNA is TGTGCCAGCAGTTACTCGGGGGACAGGAGGGACGAGCAGTACTTC.

The J gene is TRBJ1-3, the V gene TRBV5-5; D is unresolved. Germline CDR1 and CDR2: SGHKS and YYEKEE (reference sequence). V lost 2 bases and J lost 8, with 14 bases in between. The CDR3 has 14 amino acids. CDR3 nucleotide sequence: TGTGCCAGCAGCTTAGGACTGGGATTGGACACCATATATTTT. Encoded protein: CASSLGLGLDTIYF. The complete variable domain, with remaining parts taken from reference TRBV5-5 and TRBJ1-3, reads DAGVTQSPTHLIKTRGQQVTLRCSPISGHKSVSWYQQVLGQGPQFIFQYYEKEERGRGNFPDRFSARQFPNYSSELNVNALLLGDSALYLCASSLGLGLDTIYFGEGSWLTVV.

The chain is built from TRBV7-2 and TRBJ2-3, with TRBD2 identical over 14 bases. V lost 0 bases, J lost 6 bases, and 8 bases stayed unmatched. The CDR3 has 18 residues. CDR1 is SGHTA, CDR2 FQGNSA, per germline. DNA of the CDR3: TGTGCCAGCAGCTTAGCGGCACCGGGACTAGCGGGAGCGGATACGCAGTATTTT. Residues: CASSLAAPGLAGADTQYF. The full variable domain, rest sourced from reference TRBV7-2 and TRBJ2-3, is GAGVSQSPSNKVTEKGKDVELRCDPISGHTALYWYRQSLGQGLEFLIYFQGNSAPDKSGLPSDRFSAERTGGSVSTLTIQRTQQEDSAVYLCASSLAAPGLAGADTQYFGPGTRLTVL.

This clone is labeled as medium-sized. In DNA, the CDR3 is TGTGCCAGCAGCACTTTACAGGGGGGAAACACTGAAGCTTTCTTT. Translation: CASSTLQGGNTEAFF. This chain connects TRBV5-4 to TRBJ1-1, with 8 bases identical to TRBD1. Germline V gene lookup returns CDR1 SGHNT and CDR2 YYREEE (reference sequence). The CDR3 consists of 15 residues. Trimming took 4 bases from V and 2 from J; bases not matched to a gene: 7. Full variable domain (missing parts from reference TRBV5-4 and TRBJ1-1): ETGVTQSPTHLIKTRGQQVTLRCSSQSGHNTVSWYQQALGQGPQFIFQYYREEENGRGNFPPRFSGLQFPNYSSELNVNALELDDSALYLCASSTLQGGNTEAFFGQGTRLTVV.

This chain links TRBV6-5 with TRBJ1-2; D is perhaps TRBD1 (6 bases). Looked up from germline, CDR1 is MNHEY and CDR2 is SVGAGI. The V gene lost 2 bases and the J gene lost 2 bases, with 9 bases spanning the gap. The CDR3 runs to 14 residues. The CDR3 DNA reads TGTGCCAGCAGTTACATGGGGGCAAACTATGGCTACACCTTC. Translating it yields CASSYMGANYGYTF.

This chain links TRBV13 with TRBJ2-1; unclear D gene. The germline gives CDR1 PRHDT, CDR2 FYEKMQ (reference sequence). Trimming took off 6 bases at V and 2 bases at J, with 14 bases between the two ends. The CDR3 is made up of 15 amino acids. The CDR3 region has the DNA TGTGCCAGCAGTTTCGGCAGGAATACCTACAATGAGCAGTTCTTC. Translation: CASSFGRNTYNEQFF.

V usage is TRBV5-1 and J usage is TRBJ2-1; D gene uncertain. In germline, CDR1 is SGHRS, CDR2 YFSETQ. The V and J ends lost 0 bases and 0 bases respectively, with 10 bases between them. CDR3 length equals 16 residues. CDR3 DNA sequence: TGCGCCAGCAGCTTGGCCGCGGCAAGCTCCTACAATGAGCAGTTCTTC. The encoded protein is CASSLAAASSYNEQFF.

The chain combines TRBV30 with TRBJ2-2; 8 bases agree with TRBD1. This CDR3 spans 12 amino acids. Germline trimming cut 5 bases from V and 6 bases from J; bases unmatched to any gene: 2. Germline-derived CDR1 and CDR2 are GTSNPN and SVGIG (reference sequence). CDR3 sequence (DNA): TGTGCCTGGGACAGGGGATCCGGGGAGCTGTTTTTT. This encodes CAWDRGSGELFF.